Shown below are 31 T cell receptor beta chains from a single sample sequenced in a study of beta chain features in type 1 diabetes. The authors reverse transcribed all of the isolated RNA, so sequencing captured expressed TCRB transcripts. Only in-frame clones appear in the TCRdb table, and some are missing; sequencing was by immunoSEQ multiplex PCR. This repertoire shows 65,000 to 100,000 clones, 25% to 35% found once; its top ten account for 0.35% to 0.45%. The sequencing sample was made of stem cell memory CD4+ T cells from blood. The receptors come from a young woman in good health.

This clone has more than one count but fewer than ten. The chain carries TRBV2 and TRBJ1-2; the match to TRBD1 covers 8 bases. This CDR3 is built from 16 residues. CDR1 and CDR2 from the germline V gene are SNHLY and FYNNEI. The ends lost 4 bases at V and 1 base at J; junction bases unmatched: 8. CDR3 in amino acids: CASSVQGASYNYGYTF. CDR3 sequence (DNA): TGTGCCAGCAGTGTCCAGGGGGCAAGCTATAACTATGGCTACACCTTC.

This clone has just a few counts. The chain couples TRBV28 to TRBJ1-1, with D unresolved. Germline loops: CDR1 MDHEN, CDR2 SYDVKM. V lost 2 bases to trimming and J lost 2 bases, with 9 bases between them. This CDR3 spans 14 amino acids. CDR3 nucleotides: TGTGCCAGCAGTTTAGCGGCCCGTAACACTGAAGCTTTCTTT. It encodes CASSLAARNTEAFF.

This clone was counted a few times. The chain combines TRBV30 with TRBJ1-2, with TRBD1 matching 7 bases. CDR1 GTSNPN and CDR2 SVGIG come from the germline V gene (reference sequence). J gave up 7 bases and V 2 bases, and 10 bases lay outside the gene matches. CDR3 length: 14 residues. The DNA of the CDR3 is TGTGCCTGGAGTACCCATCAGGGGGTTGTTGGCTACACCTTC. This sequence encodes CAWSTHQGVVGYTF.

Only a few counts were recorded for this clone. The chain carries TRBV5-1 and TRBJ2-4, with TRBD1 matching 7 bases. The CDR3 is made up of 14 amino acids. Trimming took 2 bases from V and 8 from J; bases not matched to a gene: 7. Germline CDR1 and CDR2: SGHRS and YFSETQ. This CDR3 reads CASSLQGSLDIQYF. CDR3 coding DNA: TGCGCCAGCAGCTTACAGGGGTCGTTGGACATTCAGTACTTC.

The CDR3 loop reads CASSMGQVNTEAFF. The CDR3 coding sequence is TGCGCCAGCAGCATGGGACAGGTGAACACTGAAGCTTTCTTT. The J gene is TRBJ1-1, the V gene TRBV5-1; 8 bases are shared with TRBD1. Trimming at V came to 4 bases and at J to 0 bases, leaving 2 bases not matched to a gene. CDR1 and CDR2 (germline): SGHRS, YFSETQ. The CDR3 consists of 14 residues.

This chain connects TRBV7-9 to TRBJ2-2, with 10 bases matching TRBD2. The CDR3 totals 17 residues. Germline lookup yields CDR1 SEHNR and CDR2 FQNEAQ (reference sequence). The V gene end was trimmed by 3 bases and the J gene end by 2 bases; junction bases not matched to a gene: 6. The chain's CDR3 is CASSFGSGRSNTGELFF. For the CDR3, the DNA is TGTGCCAGCAGCTTTGGTAGCGGGAGGTCTAACACCGGGGAGCTGTTTTTT.

The CDR3 nucleotides are TGCGCCAGCAGCCAGCGATCAGGGGGCCTTCTAACCGGGGAGCTGTTTTTT. This codes for CASSQRSGGLLTGELFF. The V gene is TRBV4-1, the J gene TRBJ2-2, with 8 bases identical to TRBD1. Trimming cost V 3 bases and J 5 bases; bases outside gene matches: 11. Germline assignment: CDR1 MGHRA and CDR2 YSYEKL. CDR3 length: 17 amino acids.

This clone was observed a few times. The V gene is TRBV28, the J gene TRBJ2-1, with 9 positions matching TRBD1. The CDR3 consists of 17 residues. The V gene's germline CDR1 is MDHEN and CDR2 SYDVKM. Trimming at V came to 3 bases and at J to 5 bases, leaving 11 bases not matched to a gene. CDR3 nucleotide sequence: TGTGCCAGCAGTTTCCTCCCGGGACAGGGTCTGAACAATGAGCAGTTCTTC. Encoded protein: CASSFLPGQGLNNEQFF. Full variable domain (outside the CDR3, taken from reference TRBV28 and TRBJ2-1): DVKVTQSSRYLVKRTGEKVFLECVQDMDHENMFWYRQDPGLGLRLIYFSYDVKMKEKGDIPEGYSVSREKKERFSLILESASTNQTSMYLCASSFLPGQGLNNEQFFGPGTRLTVL.

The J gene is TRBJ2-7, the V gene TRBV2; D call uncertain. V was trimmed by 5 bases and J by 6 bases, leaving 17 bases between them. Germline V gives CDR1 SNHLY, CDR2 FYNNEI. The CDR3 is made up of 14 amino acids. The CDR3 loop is CASSPLGPLTEQYF. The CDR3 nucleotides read TGTGCCAGCAGTCCTTTGGGCCCCCTTACCGAGCAGTACTTC.

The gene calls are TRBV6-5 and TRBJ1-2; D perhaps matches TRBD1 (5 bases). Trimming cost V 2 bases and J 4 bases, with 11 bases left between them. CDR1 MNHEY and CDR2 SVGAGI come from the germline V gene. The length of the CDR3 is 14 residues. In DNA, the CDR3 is TGTGCCAGCAGTTACGGGGGGTCAGGCTATGGCTACACCTTC. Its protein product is CASSYGGSGYGYTF.

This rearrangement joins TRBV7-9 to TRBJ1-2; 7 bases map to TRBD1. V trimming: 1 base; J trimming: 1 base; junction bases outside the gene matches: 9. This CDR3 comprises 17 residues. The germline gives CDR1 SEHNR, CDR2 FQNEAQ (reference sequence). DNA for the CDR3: TGTGCCAGCAGCTTAGATTTTTGGCAGGGGGATAACTATGGCTACACCTTC. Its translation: CASSLDFWQGDNYGYTF.

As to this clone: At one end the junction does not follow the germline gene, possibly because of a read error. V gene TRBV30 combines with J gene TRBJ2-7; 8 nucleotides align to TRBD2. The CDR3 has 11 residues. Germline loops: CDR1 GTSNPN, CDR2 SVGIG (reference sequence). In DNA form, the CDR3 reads TGTGCCTGGAGTATCCGGGGGGGCGGTAACTTC. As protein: CAWSIRGGGNF.

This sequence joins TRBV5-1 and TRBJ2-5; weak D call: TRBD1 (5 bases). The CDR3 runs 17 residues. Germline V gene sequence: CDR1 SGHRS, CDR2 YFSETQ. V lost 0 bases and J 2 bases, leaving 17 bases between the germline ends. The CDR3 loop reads CASSLDSRAGSQETQYF. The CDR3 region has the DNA TGCGCCAGCAGCTTGGATTCCAGGGCCGGCTCTCAAGAGACCCAGTACTTC. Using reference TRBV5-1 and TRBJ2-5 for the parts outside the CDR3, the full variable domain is KAGVTQTPRYLIKTRGQQVTLSCSPISGHRSVSWYQQTPGQGLQFLFEYFSETQRNKGNFPGRFSGRQFSNSRSEMNVSTLELGDSALYLCASSLDSRAGSQETQYFGPGTRLLVL.

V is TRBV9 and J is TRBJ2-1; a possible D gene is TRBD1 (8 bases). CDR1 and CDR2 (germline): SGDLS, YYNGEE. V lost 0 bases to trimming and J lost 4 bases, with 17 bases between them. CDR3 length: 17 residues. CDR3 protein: CASSVGGGTGLYNEQFF. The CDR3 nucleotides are TGTGCCAGCAGCGTAGGGGGAGGGACAGGTTTATACAATGAGCAGTTCTTC. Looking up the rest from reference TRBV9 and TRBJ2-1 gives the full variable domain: DSGVTQTPKHLITATGQRVTLRCSPRSGDLSVYWYQQSLDQGLQFLIQYYNGEERAKGNILERFSAQQFPDLHSELNLSSLELGDSALYFCASSVGGGTGLYNEQFFGPGTRLTVL.

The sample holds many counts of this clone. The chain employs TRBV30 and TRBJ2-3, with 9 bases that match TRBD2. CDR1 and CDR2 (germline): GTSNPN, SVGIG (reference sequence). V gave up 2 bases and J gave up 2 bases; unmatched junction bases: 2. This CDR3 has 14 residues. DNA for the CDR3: TGTGCCTGGAGTCGACTAGCGGCCACAGATACGCAGTATTTT. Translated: CAWSRLAATDTQYF.

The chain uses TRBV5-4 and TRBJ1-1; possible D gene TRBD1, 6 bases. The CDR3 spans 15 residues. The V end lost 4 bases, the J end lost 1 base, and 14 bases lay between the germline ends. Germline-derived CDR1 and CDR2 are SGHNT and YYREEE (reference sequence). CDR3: CASSPPGHKNTEAFF. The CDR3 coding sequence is TGTGCCAGCAGCCCGCCGGGACATAAGAACACTGAAGCTTTCTTT.

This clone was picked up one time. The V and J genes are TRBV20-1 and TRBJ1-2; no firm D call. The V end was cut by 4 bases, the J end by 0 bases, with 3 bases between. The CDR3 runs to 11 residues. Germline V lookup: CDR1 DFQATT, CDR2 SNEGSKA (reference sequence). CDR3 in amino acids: CSATANYGYTF. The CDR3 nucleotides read TGCAGTGCTACAGCTAACTATGGCTACACCTTC.

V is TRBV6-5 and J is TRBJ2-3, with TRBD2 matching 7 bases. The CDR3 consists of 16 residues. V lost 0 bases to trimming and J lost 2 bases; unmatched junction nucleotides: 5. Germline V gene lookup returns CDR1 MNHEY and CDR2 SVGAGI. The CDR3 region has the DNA TGTGCCAGCAGTTACTCGGCTAGCGGAAACACAGATACGCAGTATTTT. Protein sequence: CASSYSASGNTDTQYF.

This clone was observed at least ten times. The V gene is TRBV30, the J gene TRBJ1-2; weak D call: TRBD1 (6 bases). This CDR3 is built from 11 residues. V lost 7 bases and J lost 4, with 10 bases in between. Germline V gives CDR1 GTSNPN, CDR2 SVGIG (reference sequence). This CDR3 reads CASGDGYGYTF. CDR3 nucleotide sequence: TGTGCCTCAGGGGATGGCTATGGCTACACCTTC.

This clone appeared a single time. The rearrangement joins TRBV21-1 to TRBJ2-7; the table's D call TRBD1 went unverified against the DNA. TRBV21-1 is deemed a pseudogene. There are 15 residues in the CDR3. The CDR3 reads CASSKEVTASYEQYF. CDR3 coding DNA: TGTGCCAGCAGCAAAGAAGTGACAGCTTCCTACGAGCAGTACTTC.

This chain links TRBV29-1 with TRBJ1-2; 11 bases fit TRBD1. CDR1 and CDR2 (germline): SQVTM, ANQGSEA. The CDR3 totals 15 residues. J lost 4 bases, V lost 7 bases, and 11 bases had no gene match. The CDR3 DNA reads TGCAGCGCCCAAGGACAGGGGGCCCGGGTCTATGGCTACACCTTC. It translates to CSAQGQGARVYGYTF.

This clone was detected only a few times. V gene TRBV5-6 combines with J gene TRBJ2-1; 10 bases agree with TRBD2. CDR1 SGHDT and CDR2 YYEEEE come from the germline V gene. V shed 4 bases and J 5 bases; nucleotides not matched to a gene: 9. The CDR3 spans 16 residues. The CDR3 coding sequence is TGTGCCAGCAGCCTGTTCGGGACTAGCGTACACAATGAGCAGTTCTTC. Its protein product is CASSLFGTSVHNEQFF.

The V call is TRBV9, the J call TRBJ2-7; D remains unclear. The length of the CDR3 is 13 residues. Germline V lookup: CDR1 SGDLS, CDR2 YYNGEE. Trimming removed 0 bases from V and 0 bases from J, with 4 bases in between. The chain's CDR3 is CASSVGLSYEQYF. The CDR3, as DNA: TGTGCCAGCAGCGTAGGACTCTCCTACGAGCAGTACTTC.

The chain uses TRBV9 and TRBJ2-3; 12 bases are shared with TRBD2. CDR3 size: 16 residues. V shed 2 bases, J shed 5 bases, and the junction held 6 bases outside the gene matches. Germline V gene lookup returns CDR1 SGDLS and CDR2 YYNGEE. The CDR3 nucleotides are TGTGCCAGCAGCGTTACTAGCGGGGGGCCGGGAGATACGCAGTATTTT. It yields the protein CASSVTSGGPGDTQYF.

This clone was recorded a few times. The CDR3 DNA sequence: TGCGCCAGCAGCCAGGGACTAGCCAATGAGCAGTTCTTC. This gives the protein CASSQGLANEQFF. The rearrangement uses TRBV5-1 and TRBJ2-1; 9 bases map to TRBD2. In germline, CDR1 is SGHRS, CDR2 YFSETQ. The CDR3 covers 13 residues. Trimming cost V 4 bases and J 6 bases; bases outside gene matches: 2.

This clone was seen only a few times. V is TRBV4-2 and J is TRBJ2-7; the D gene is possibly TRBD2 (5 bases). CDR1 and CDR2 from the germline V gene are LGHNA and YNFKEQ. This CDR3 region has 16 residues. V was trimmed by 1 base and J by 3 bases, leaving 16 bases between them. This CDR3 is CASSQGGHGVFYEQYF. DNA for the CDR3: TGTGCCAGCAGCCAAGGAGGCCACGGGGTTTTCTACGAGCAGTACTTC.

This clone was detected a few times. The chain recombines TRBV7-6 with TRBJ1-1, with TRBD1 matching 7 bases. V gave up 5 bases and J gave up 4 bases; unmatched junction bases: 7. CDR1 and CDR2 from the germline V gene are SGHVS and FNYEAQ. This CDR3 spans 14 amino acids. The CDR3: CASSHDRVSTEAFF. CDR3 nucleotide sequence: TGTGCCAGCAGCCATGACAGGGTGAGCACTGAAGCTTTCTTT.

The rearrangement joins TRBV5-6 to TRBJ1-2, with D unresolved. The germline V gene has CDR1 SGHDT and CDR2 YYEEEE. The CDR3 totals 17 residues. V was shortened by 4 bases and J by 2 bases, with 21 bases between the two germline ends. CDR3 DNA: TGTGCCAGCAGCGAAAGTGGTACAGATCCCACGAACTATGGCTACACCTTC. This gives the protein CASSESGTDPTNYGYTF.

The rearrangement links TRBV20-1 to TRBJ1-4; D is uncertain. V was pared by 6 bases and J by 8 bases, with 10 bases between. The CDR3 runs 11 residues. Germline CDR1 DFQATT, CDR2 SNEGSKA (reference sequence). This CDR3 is CSALHEEKLFF. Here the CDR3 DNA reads TGCAGTGCCCTGCACGAGGAAAAACTGTTTTTT.

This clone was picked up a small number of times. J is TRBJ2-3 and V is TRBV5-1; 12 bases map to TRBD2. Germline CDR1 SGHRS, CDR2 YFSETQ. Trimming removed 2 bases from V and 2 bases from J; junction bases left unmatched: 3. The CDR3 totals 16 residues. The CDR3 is CASSFPSGRATDTQYF. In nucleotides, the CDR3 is TGCGCCAGCAGCTTTCCTAGCGGGAGGGCCACAGATACGCAGTATTTT.

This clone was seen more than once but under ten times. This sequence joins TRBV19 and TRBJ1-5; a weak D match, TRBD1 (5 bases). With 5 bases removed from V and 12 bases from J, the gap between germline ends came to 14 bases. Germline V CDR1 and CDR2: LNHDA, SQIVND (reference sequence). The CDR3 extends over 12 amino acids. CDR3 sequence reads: CASSPRKGHQHF. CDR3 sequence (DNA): TGTGCCAGTAGTCCCCGTAAAGGACACCAGCATTTT.